The sequence of this T cell receptor beta chain was determined in a study of blood T cell repertoires in COVID-19. Study overall: The United States, Italy and Spain were the sources of the acute and convalescent COVID-19 samples.

Methods used by the authors: Estimation of nucleated cell counts relied on the amplification of reference gene primers. Sequenced by immunoSEQ multiplex PCR; TCRdb stores in-frame clones only, minus some. Clone size and V and J calls were adopted from that table, with D and trimming inferred from the DNA. The sample carries around 220,000 clones, 80% to 85% recorded once. Trimming took 10 bases from V and 1 from J; bases not matched to a gene: 8. The length of the CDR3 is 14 residues. From germline, CDR1 is SGHVS and CDR2 FNYEAQ. V gene TRBV7-6 combines with J gene TRBJ2-5; 8 nucleotides agree with TRBD2. Sequenced material: peripheral blood. The source of this sequence is a man between 25 and 39 years old with active or convalescent COVID-19. The CDR3 DNA sequence: TGTGCCATGTGGCGGGGGGAAATCCAAGAGACCCAGTACTTC. This translates into CAMWRGEIQETQYF.